What follows is one T cell receptor beta chain and its context. Its antigen is still unknown. V was trimmed by 1 base and J by 4 bases, leaving 14 bases between them. CDR3 length equals 16 residues. The germline V gene encodes CDR1 SGHRS and CDR2 YFSETQ. This sample is part of a study of T cell repertoires in ileal Crohn's disease. Background on the study: Less than 45% were active smokers at surgery; median disease duration was 7.9 years. Operated complications were stricturing disease (approximately 61%) and penetrating disease (about 39%).

Whole-study findings and limits: Every patient over 26.8% clonality showed endoscopic recurrence. Compared with CD4 T cells, sorted CD8 cells carried more expanded clones.

The table came from immunoSEQ multiplex PCR; TCRdb's copy has only in-frame clones and leaves some out. The repertoire holds about 16,000 clones, with roughly 91% as singletons. The chain combines TRBV5-1 with TRBJ2-2; TRBD2 might be the D (5 bases). Material: ileal tissue. This sequence was found in an adult with Crohn's disease. CDR3 nucleotide sequence: TGCGCCAGCAGCTTGTCGCGGGCTTGGAGCACCGGGGAGCTGTTTTTT. Translation gives CASSLSRAWSTGELFF.